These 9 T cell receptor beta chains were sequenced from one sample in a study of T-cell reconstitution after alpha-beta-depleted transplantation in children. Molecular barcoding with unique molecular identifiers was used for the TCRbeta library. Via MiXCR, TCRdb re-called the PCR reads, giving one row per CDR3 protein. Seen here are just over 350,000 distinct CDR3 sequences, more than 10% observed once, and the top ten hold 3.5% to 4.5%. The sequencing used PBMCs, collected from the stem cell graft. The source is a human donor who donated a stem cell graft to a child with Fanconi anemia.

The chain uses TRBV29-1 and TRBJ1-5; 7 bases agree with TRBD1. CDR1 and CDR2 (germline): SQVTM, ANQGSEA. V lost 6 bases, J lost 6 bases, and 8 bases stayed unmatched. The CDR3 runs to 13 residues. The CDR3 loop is CSVLTGWGQPQHF. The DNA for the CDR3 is TGCAGCGTACTGACAGGGTGGGGTCAGCCCCAGCATTTT.

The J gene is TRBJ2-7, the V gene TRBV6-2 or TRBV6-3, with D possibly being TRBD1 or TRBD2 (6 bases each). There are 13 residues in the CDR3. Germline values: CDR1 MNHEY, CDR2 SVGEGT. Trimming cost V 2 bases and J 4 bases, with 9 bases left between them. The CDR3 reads CASSYGGLYEQYV. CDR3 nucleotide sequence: TGTGCCAGCAGTTACGGGGGGCTGTACGAGCAGTACGTC.

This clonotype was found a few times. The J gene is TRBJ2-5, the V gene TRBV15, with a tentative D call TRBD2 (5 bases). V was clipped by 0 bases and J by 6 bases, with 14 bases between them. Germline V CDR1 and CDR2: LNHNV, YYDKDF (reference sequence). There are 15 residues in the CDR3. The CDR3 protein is CATSRDLGGRKTQYF. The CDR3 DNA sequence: TGTGCCACCAGCAGAGATCTAGGAGGTAGAAAGACCCAGTACTTC.

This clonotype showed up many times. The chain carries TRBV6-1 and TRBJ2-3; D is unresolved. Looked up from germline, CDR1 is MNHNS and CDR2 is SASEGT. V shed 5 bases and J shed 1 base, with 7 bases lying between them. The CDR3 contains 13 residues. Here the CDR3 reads CASSPDGTDTQYF. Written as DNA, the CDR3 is TGTGCCAGCAGTCCCGACGGCACAGATACGCAGTATTTT.

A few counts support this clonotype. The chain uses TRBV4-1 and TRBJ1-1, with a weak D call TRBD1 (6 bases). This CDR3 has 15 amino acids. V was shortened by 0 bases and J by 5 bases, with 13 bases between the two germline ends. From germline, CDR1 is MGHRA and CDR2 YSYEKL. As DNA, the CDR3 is TGCGCCAGCAGCCAAGATTCAGGGGCTGGGACTGAAGCTTTCTTT. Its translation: CASSQDSGAGTEAFF.

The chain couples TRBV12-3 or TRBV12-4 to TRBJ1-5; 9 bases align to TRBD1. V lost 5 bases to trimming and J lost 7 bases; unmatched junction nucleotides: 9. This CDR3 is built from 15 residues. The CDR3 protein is CASSPGTGLEQPQHF. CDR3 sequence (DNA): TGTGCCAGCAGTCCAGGGACAGGGTTAGAGCAGCCCCAGCATTTT.

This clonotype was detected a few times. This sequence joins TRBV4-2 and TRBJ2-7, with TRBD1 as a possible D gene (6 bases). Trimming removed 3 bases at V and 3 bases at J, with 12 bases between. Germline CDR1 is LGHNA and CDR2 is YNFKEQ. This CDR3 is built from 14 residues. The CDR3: CASSHEDRIYEQYF. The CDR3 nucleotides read TGTGCCAGCAGCCATGAGGACAGAATCTACGAGCAGTACTTC.

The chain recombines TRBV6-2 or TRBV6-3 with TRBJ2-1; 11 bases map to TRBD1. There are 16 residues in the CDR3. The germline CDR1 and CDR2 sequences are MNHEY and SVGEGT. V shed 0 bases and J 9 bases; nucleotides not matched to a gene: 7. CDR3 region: CASSYSRDRGVSEQFF. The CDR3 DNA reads TGTGCCAGCAGTTACTCCCGGGACAGGGGGGTTTCTGAGCAGTTCTTC.

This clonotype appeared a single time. CDR3 bases: TGTGCCAGCAGTTACTCGATTAAGGCCCCGGGGGCCGGGCATCAGCCCCAGCATTTT. It codes for CASSYSIKAPGAGHQPQHF. The rearrangement links TRBV6-2 or TRBV6-3 to TRBJ1-5; D perhaps matches TRBD1 (6 bases). The CDR3 contains 19 residues. The germline V gene encodes CDR1 MNHEY and CDR2 SVGEGT. V lost 0 bases to trimming and J lost 5 bases, with 23 bases between them.